The 30 T cell receptor beta chains below come from one sample, sequenced in a study of metastatic and nonmetastatic thyroid tumors. No patient received treatment before thyroid surgery. TCRdb used MiXCR to call clones anew from the PCR reads. The sample contains 30,000 to 35,000 clones, about a fifth of which appear only once. The sequenced sample was tumor tissue. These receptors were taken from a male donor with papillary thyroid cancer or a benign thyroid nodule (not recorded which). Some clones in this sample may be carry-over from other donors' samples.

This clone occurred many times. The V call is TRBV20-1, the J call TRBJ1-5; D unclear. Germline V gene sequence: CDR1 DFQATT, CDR2 SNEGSKA (reference sequence). The CDR3 is 14 residues long. Trimming cost V 4 bases and J 0 bases, with 10 bases left between them. CDR3: CSATPSASNQPQHF. The CDR3 DNA reads as TGCAGTGCTACTCCTTCGGCTAGCAATCAGCCCCAGCATTTT.

On this clone: A much more abundant neighbour one base away suggests this may be a read error. This specimen includes other DNA sequences encoding the same CDR3. V is TRBV7-2 and J is TRBJ2-3; the match to TRBD2 covers 9 bases. CDR3 length equals 14 residues. Germline-derived CDR1 and CDR2 are SGHTA and FQGNSA. CDR3 in amino acids: CASSLAGVTDTQYF. In DNA, the CDR3 is TGTGCCAGTAGCTTAGCGGGGGTTACAGATACGCAGTATTTT.

The chain joins TRBV20-1 to TRBJ2-1; TRBD2 might be the D (5 bases). In germline, CDR1 is DFQATT, CDR2 SNEGSKA (reference sequence). The CDR3 loop spans 11 amino acids. Deletions cut 5 bases from V and 6 bases from J, with 8 bases between. The CDR3 DNA sequence: TGCAGTGCTTTTACTAGCAATGAGCAGTTCTTC. Translation: CSAFTSNEQFF.

The genes are TRBV7-2 and TRBJ2-7; the D call may be TRBD1 or TRBD2 (6 bases each). The CDR3 spans 14 residues. The germline gives CDR1 SGHTA, CDR2 FQGNSA. V gave up 5 bases and J gave up 7 bases, with 18 bases separating them. The CDR3, as DNA: TGTGCCAGCAGCCCAACATGGGGGGCAGGGGAGCAGTACTTC. Translated, it gives CASSPTWGAGEQYF.

The table lists this clone with a few counts. An end of the junction differs from the germline gene, which may be a read error. The V call is TRBV7-9, the J call TRBJ2-7; TRBD1 aligns across 8 bases. Germline-derived CDR1 and CDR2 are SEHNR and FQNEAQ (reference sequence). This CDR3 has 12 amino acids. CDR3 sequence reads: CASWTGTYEQYF. CDR3 sequence (DNA): TGCGCCAGCTGGACAGGGACCTACGAGCAGTACTTC.

About this clone itself: At one end, the junction sequence differs from germline, possibly due to a read error. The chain uses TRBV11-2 and TRBJ2-2; no reliable D call. CDR3 length: 18 amino acids. Per germline, CDR1 SGHAT and CDR2 FQNNGV. In nucleotides, the CDR3 is TGTGCCAGCACCTTAGACCCTTATGTCTCCCAAACAACCGGGGAGCTGTTTTTT. Translating gives CASTLDPYVSQTTGELFF.

This rearrangement joins TRBV6-1 to TRBJ2-7; TRBD1 matches 8 bases. Germline V gene lookup returns CDR1 MNHNS and CDR2 SASEGT. The CDR3 contains 13 residues. V lost 9 bases to trimming and J lost 4 bases; unmatched junction nucleotides: 8. For the CDR3, the DNA is TGTGCCAGTGAGACAGGGGTTCTATACGAGCAGTACTTC. Protein sequence: CASETGVLYEQYF.

With regard to this clone: A much larger clone differs by one base, so this may be a read error. This rearrangement joins TRBV18 to TRBJ2-3; the D call may be TRBD1 or TRBD2 (5 bases each). Germline CDR1 reads KGHSH; CDR2 reads LQKENI. The CDR3 has 17 amino acids. DNA for the CDR3: TGTGCCCGCTCACCGGGGCTCTCAGTTATTTTGCCAGATACGCAGTATTTT. Translating it yields CARSPGLSVILPDTQYF.

The chain links TRBV6-2 or TRBV6-3 to TRBJ2-3; 10 positions agree with TRBD1. Losses at the gene ends were 7 bases for V and 8 bases for J; bases not matched to a gene: 9. The CDR3 is 14 residues long. Germline values: CDR1 MNHEY, CDR2 SVGEGT. The CDR3 reads CASTGTGVWGTQYF. The CDR3 DNA follows: TGTGCCAGCACCGGGACAGGGGTGTGGGGTACGCAGTATTTT.

V gene TRBV5-1 combines with J gene TRBJ1-1; D gene ambiguous. Germline CDR1 and CDR2: SGHRS and YFSETQ. Trimming removed 7 bases at V and 3 bases at J, with 16 bases between. The CDR3 totals 14 residues. The CDR3 bases are TGCGCCAGCCGTGGGGAGTTTTTATACACTGAAGCTTTCTTT. It yields the protein CASRGEFLYTEAFF.

The table lists this clone with a few counts. In DNA, the CDR3 is TGCAGTGCTAGATGCCTAGCGTCCTACGAGCAGTACTTC. Protein sequence: CSARCLASYEQYF. The rearrangement uses TRBV20-1 and TRBJ2-7; D is perhaps TRBD2 (6 bases). CDR1 is DFQATT and CDR2 is SNEGSKA in the germline V gene (reference sequence). The CDR3 consists of 13 residues. V was cut by 2 bases and J by 1 base, with 9 bases left in between.

This clone was counted between two and nine times. The junction and the germline gene differ at one end; a read error may be behind it. This chain joins TRBV6-4 and TRBJ2-7, with TRBD2 matching over 13 bases. The CDR3 sequence is 13 residues long. CDR1 and CDR2 from the germline V gene are MRHNA and SNTAGT. The CDR3 DNA follows: TGTGCCAGCATGGGGGGACTAGCGGGGATTAACTTCTTC. Amino acids: CASMGGLAGINFF.

This clone turned up a few times. The chain uses TRBV6-4 and TRBJ2-3; maybe TRBD2 (6 bases). V lost 2 bases and J lost 2, with 11 bases in between. Germline CDR1 is MRHNA and CDR2 is SNTAGT. The CDR3 runs 15 residues. Written as DNA, the CDR3 is TGTGCCAGCAGTGACGGGGACTCTAACACAGATACGCAGTATTTT. This encodes CASSDGDSNTDTQYF.

This clone was counted at least ten times. V usage is TRBV27 and J usage is TRBJ2-1; 8 bases map to TRBD2. This CDR3 spans 13 amino acids. Per the germline V gene, CDR1 is MNHEY and CDR2 is SMNVEV (reference sequence). V lost 5 bases and J lost 9; bases outside the gene matches: 6. The CDR3 sequence is CASSPRGAGEQFF. For the CDR3, the DNA is TGTGCCAGCAGTCCGCGGGGGGCAGGTGAGCAGTTCTTC.

Many counts were recorded for this clone. The rearrangement links TRBV18 to TRBJ2-3, with a possible D match to TRBD1 (6 bases). V was pared by 2 bases and J by 5 bases, with 11 bases between. This CDR3 has 14 residues. CDR1 and CDR2 (germline): KGHSH, LQKENI. This CDR3 reads CASSPGGTRDTQYF. The CDR3 nucleotides read TGTGCCAGCTCACCAGGGGGCACAAGAGATACGCAGTATTTT.

The J gene is TRBJ2-3, the V gene TRBV4-1; 9 nucleotides align to TRBD2. CDR1 and CDR2 from the germline V gene are MGHRA and YSYEKL. After removal of 6 bases from V and 5 bases from J, the junction contained 9 bases not matched to a gene. The CDR3 has 15 residues. In nucleotides, the CDR3 is TGCGCCAGCAGGGCTTACGGAGCGGGAGGAGATACGCAGTATTTT. It translates to CASRAYGAGGDTQYF.

A word on this clone: Here the CDR3 omits its conserved ending phenylalanine or tryptophan, so a read error is the likely source. V gene TRBV24-1 combines with J gene TRBJ2-2, with 9 bases lining up with TRBD1. The CDR3 loop spans 15 amino acids. Germline V gene data show CDR1 as KGHDR and CDR2 as SFDVKD. J gave up 7 bases and V 3 bases, and 5 bases lay outside the gene matches. DNA of the CDR3: TGTGCCACCAGTGATGAGGGACAGGGCCTCGGGGAGCTGTTTTTG. As protein: CATSDEGQGLGELFL.

This chain joins TRBV7-9 and TRBJ2-1, with D hard to call. This CDR3 is 11 amino acids long. Trimming shortened V by 0 bases and J by 9 bases, and 3 bases separated the two germline ends. Germline V CDR1 and CDR2: SEHNR, FQNEAQ (reference sequence). Here the CDR3 reads CASSLAIEQFF. Written as DNA, the CDR3 is TGTGCCAGCAGCTTAGCTATTGAGCAGTTCTTC.

This clone has at least ten counts. The V and J genes are TRBV20-1 and TRBJ2-1; D perhaps matches TRBD1 (5 bases). V lost 7 bases to trimming and J lost 0 bases, with 16 bases between them. This CDR3 has 15 amino acids. Per the germline V gene, CDR1 is DFQATT and CDR2 is SNEGSKA (reference sequence). CDR3 loop: CSVHMTESSYNEQFF. CDR3 DNA sequence: TGCAGTGTACACATGACAGAGAGCTCCTACAATGAGCAGTTCTTC.

This clone has ten or more counts. This may be a read error, as it is one base from a much larger clone. The chain employs TRBV28 and TRBJ2-1, with D uncertain. Trimming pared 2 bases from V and 8 bases from J, leaving 4 bases between. This CDR3 is built from 11 residues. Looked up from germline, CDR1 is MDHEN and CDR2 is SYDVKM. This CDR3 reads CASSLRYEQFF. The DNA of the CDR3 is TGTGCCAGCAGTTTAAGGTATGAGCAGTTCTTC.

At least ten counts were recorded for this clone. The rearrangement links TRBV13 to TRBJ1-3, with TRBD1 as a possible D gene (6 bases). There are 14 residues in the CDR3. V lost 7 bases and J 1 base, leaving 11 bases between the germline ends. Germline CDR1 PRHDT, CDR2 FYEKMQ (reference sequence). The CDR3 DNA reads TGTGCCAGCACTAGGGGGAGATCTGGAAACACCATATATTTT. Protein: CASTRGRSGNTIYF.

This clone was counted ten times or more. This sequence may be a read error, since a much larger clone differs from it by one base. The rearrangement uses TRBV28 and TRBJ2-4; 10 bases agree with TRBD2. Trimming cost V 4 bases and J 5 bases; bases outside gene matches: 8. Germline-derived CDR1 and CDR2 are MDHEN and SYDVKM. This CDR3 has 16 residues. The CDR3 DNA follows: TGTGCCAGCAGTTCGACTAGCGGGTTTATCGAAAACATTCAGTACTTC. This translates into CASSSTSGFIENIQYF.

The V and J genes are TRBV2 and TRBJ2-6; D unclear. V was shortened by 2 bases and J by 0 bases, with 17 bases between the two germline ends. The CDR3 is 19 amino acids. CDR1 and CDR2 (germline): SNHLY, FYNNEI. The CDR3: CASSESAVGVDSGANVLTF. CDR3 DNA: TGTGCCAGCAGTGAAAGTGCGGTGGGTGTAGACTCTGGGGCCAACGTCCTGACTTTC.

V gene TRBV10-3 combines with J gene TRBJ1-1; D possibly corresponds to TRBD1 (5 bases). CDR3 size: 15 residues. Germline assignment: CDR1 ENHRY and CDR2 SYGVKD. V was clipped by 6 bases and J by 1 base, with 15 bases between them. The CDR3 protein is CAISESGGRNTEAFF. The CDR3 DNA follows: TGTGCCATCAGCGAGAGCGGGGGGAGGAACACTGAAGCTTTCTTT.

This chain uses TRBV20-1 with TRBJ2-1; 13 positions agree with TRBD2. CDR1 is DFQATT, CDR2 SNEGSKA, per germline (reference sequence). V lost 2 bases and J lost 12; bases outside the gene matches: 16. The length of the CDR3 is 17 residues. CDR3 protein: CSARPKLGTSGTKRQFF. For the CDR3, the DNA is TGCAGTGCTAGACCAAAACTAGGGACTAGCGGGACAAAGAGGCAGTTCTTC.

Only one count was recorded for this clone. The chain combines TRBV20-1 with TRBJ2-1; a weak D match, TRBD1 (6 bases). The CDR3 sequence is 14 residues long. V was trimmed by 6 bases and J by 0 bases, leaving 12 bases between them. Germline lookup yields CDR1 DFQATT and CDR2 SNEGSKA (reference sequence). The chain's CDR3 is CSAPGQNSYNEQFF. Here the CDR3 DNA reads TGCAGTGCGCCCGGACAGAACTCCTACAATGAGCAGTTCTTC.

This clone was observed many times. The CDR3 region has the DNA TGTGCCAGCACGCTTCAACCCACAGATACGCAGTATTTT. It yields the protein CASTLQPTDTQYF. The J gene is TRBJ2-3, the V gene TRBV7-8; D unclear. The CDR3 runs 13 residues. The germline gives CDR1 SGHVS, CDR2 FQNEAQ. V lost 7 bases and J lost 2, with 10 bases in between.

This clone was seen at least ten times. The chain combines TRBV20-1 with TRBJ2-5; D ambiguous. The CDR3 is 10 residues long. V shed 1 base and J shed 5 bases, with 2 bases lying between them. In germline, CDR1 is DFQATT, CDR2 SNEGSKA (reference sequence). The CDR3: CSARAETQYF. The CDR3, as DNA: TGCAGTGCTAGAGCGGAGACCCAGTACTTC.

This clone was seen at least ten times. The chain recombines TRBV27 with TRBJ1-1; D call uncertain. Germline V gives CDR1 MNHEY, CDR2 SMNVEV (reference sequence). CDR3 length: 12 residues. V shed 8 bases and J shed 3 bases, with 10 bases lying between them. The CDR3 coding sequence is TGTGCCAGCGCCCACCGGGACACTGAAGCTTTCTTT. This codes for CASAHRDTEAFF.

The CDR3 protein is CASSEADTGELFF. In DNA form, the CDR3 reads TGTGCCAGCAGTGAAGCGGACACCGGGGAGCTGTTTTTT. The chain combines TRBV6-1 with TRBJ2-2; D gene unclear. CDR3 size: 13 residues. Trimming removed 0 bases at V and 3 bases at J, with 2 bases between. Germline V CDR1 and CDR2: MNHNS, SASEGT.